The present entry profiles one TCR beta chain with its context. Its recognized antigen is unknown. One base away there is no much larger clone; base qualities are not given. Peripheral blood CD8+ and CD4+ T cells from healthy donors, Susac syndrome patients and multiple sclerosis patients were profiled by high-throughput TCR beta sequencing. The healthy donors served as controls matched for age and sex. Bulk CD8+ and CD4+ T cells were purified by magnetic negative isolation, while CD8+ TEMRA cells were enriched using FACS. Blood was collected in EDTA tubes and processed within 24 hours, with PBMCs isolated through density gradient centrifugation. PBMCs intended for TCR sequencing were cryopreserved in liquid nitrogen and were subsequently thawed in a 37 degrees C water bath. A purity of at least 90% was achieved for sorted or isolated CD4+, CD8+ and CD8+ TEMRA cells. The data were taken from a study of CD8 T cells in Susac syndrome (dated by TCRdb to 2018 to 2020). Background on the whole study: Whether CD8+ T cell activation and differentiation in Susac syndrome was antigen driven was tested using repertoire sequencing.

RNA was extracted using the RNeasy kit, and about 0.5 to 1 ug of the RNA was reverse transcribed with random hexamers. The immunoSEQ multiplex PCR assay, which covers 54 Vbeta and 13 Jbeta segments, was used to amplify TCR beta CDR3 regions. Bias from PCR amplification was corrected by using a synthetic template baseline for primer optimization and for computational correction. Concerning the study's data processing: Only productive sequences were kept, with reads annotated to V, D and J genes according to IMGT and analyzed in immunoSEQ Analyzer. To calculate clonality, Shannon entropy was normalized by log2 of the number of productive unique sequences and then subtracted from one. For each patient and control, public and private clones were evaluated within the 100 most prevalent clones. A clone was defined as Susac-specific if it was absent from the healthy and MS cohorts, from more than 850 published viral clones and from other ImmuneACCESS disease sequences. TCRdb reworked the public reads: Q25 trimming with fastp, MiXCR clone assembly, productive beta chains retained. All rows with the same CDR3 protein become a single entry with the most common DNA and genes. The V and J calls shown here were made by TCRdb, not taken from the authors' results. In all, the sample holds about 210,000 distinct CDR3 sequences, and approximately 95% of those were seen once. Jointly, the top ten make up approximately 0.1% of the sample.

What the study reported, not specific to this receptor: The study acknowledged that relatively few individuals were included in the TCR sequencing and HLA analysis.

V trim: 7 bases; J trim: 4 bases; unmatched bases: 12. The germline V gene gives CDR1 as SGHRS and CDR2 as YFSETQ. Inclusive of the bounding cysteine and phenylalanine, the CDR3 is 16 residues long. Only the CDR3 part of the read is kept: 48 bases, read in frame from the first base. This TCR derives from a human donor in good health. The chain is encoded by TRBV5-1 joined to TRBJ2-3; 10 bases in the middle match TRBD2. Sequencing was done on a sample of CD4+ T cells from PBMCs. The nucleotide sequence is TGCGCCAGCGGACCGGGACTAGCGCTTAGCGCAGATACGCAGTATTTT. Its translation reads: CASGPGLALSADTQYF.